This TCR beta chain was obtained from a study of identical twins. With V trimmed by 5 bases and J by 4 bases, 7 bases remained unmatched. Germline CDR1 SGHTA, CDR2 FQGNSA. The CDR3 contains 15 residues. Template switching, a step in the protocol, added a universal primer site, and cDNA carried unique molecular identifiers. TCRdb reprocessed the 5' RACE reads with MiXCR, giving one entry per CDR3 protein. Of fewer than 500,000 distinct CDR3 sequences in the sample, approximately 14% were seen once. This clonotype was detected only a few times. These records were also assigned to another study, of yellow fever vaccine responses in identical twins. From that second work: Reportedly, twins' vaccine T cell responses looked partly convergent and partly personalized.

The sequence was collected from a woman aged 18-29 years in good health. The chain recombines TRBV7-2 with TRBJ2-1; TRBD1 matches at 8 bases. The specimen was CD4+ T cells sorted from blood. The CDR3 loop is CASSQGDRTYNEQFF. The CDR3 DNA follows: TGTGCCAGCAGCCAAGGGGACAGGACATACAATGAGCAGTTCTTC.